This T cell receptor beta chain is drawn from a study of CD8 T cells in ankylosing spondylitis. Overall study results and limits: Seemingly distinctive of ankylosing spondylitis blood was a TCR beta motif formed by eight highly homologous variants.

Concerning this clonotype itself: As yet, its antigen is unknown.

V lost 3 bases to trimming and J lost 3 bases, with 12 bases between them. The CDR3 runs to 13 residues. Germline V lookup: CDR1 DFQATT, CDR2 SNEGSKA (reference sequence). One entry per CDR3 protein results from TCRdb running MiXCR on the 5' RACE reads. This sample has under 400,000 distinct CDR3 sequences, with roughly 12% found just once. The V and J genes are TRBV20-1 and TRBJ2-7; D call uncertain. This receptor was identified in a female donor with ankylosing spondylitis or in good health (not recorded which). Sequenced input: blood, either unsorted or a sorted T cell fraction (not recorded which). CDR3 nucleotides: TGCAGTGCTAGGTTCACTACTCGCTACGAGCAGTACTTC. This gives the protein CSARFTTRYEQYF.